Listed below are T cell receptor beta chains from one sample, sequenced in a study of CD8 T cells in Susac syndrome. TCRdb reanalysed the immunoSEQ multiplex PCR reads using MiXCR and keeps one entry per CDR3 protein. The sample consists of about 76,000 distinct CDR3 sequences, around 90% of them appearing once. Sequencing used CD8+ T cells from PBMCs. These receptors all come from a human donor with multiple sclerosis. CDR3s include the opening cysteine and the closing phenylalanine or tryptophan. Fields, in order: D gene, J gene, V gene, clone size, CDR3 protein, CDR3 DNA. A D gene is named only where the DNA matches it firmly. Not every row has a clone size; where given, it reads once, few, many or a size class.

D gene: -; J gene: TRBJ2-1; V gene: TRBV5-6; clone size: -; CDR3 protein: CASSLFSGDYNEQFF; CDR3 DNA: TGTGCCAGCAGCTTGTTCTCAGGGGACTACAATGAGCAGTTCTTC
D gene: -; J gene: TRBJ1-1; V gene: TRBV3-1; clone size: -; CDR3 protein: CASSQDSRPWPEAFF; CDR3 DNA: TGTGCCAGCAGCCAAGATAGCCGGCCTTGGCCTGAAGCTTTCTTT
D gene: -; J gene: TRBJ2-1; V gene: TRBV19; clone size: -; CDR3 protein: CASSKWLLTYNEQFF; CDR3 DNA: TGTGCCAGTAGTAAGTGGCTGCTAACCTACAATGAGCAGTTCTTC
D gene: -; J gene: TRBJ1-4; V gene: TRBV5-5; clone size: once; CDR3 protein: CASSRMRGALFF; CDR3 DNA: TGTGCCAGCAGCCGGATGCGAGGCGCCCTGTTTTTT
D gene: -; J gene: TRBJ2-1; V gene: TRBV27; clone size: -; CDR3 protein: CASRVTSKNEQFF; CDR3 DNA: TGTGCCAGCAGAGTGACTAGTAAGAATGAGCAGTTCTTC
D gene: TRBD1; J gene: TRBJ2-7; V gene: TRBV9; clone size: -; CDR3 protein: CASSPPADKPGQQYEQYF; CDR3 DNA: TGTGCCAGCAGCCCCCCGGCTGATAAACCGGGACAGCAATACGAGCAGTACTTC
D gene: -; J gene: TRBJ2-1; V gene: TRBV12-3/TRBV12-4; clone size: -; CDR3 protein: CASSSLGGEQFF; CDR3 DNA: TGTGCCAGCAGTTCTCTCGGCGGTGAGCAGTTCTTC
D gene: TRBD1; J gene: TRBJ1-2; V gene: TRBV29-1; clone size: -; CDR3 protein: CSVDQDRVYGYTF; CDR3 DNA: TGCAGCGTAGACCAAGACAGGGTCTATGGCTACACCTTC
D gene: -; J gene: TRBJ1-2; V gene: TRBV5-1; clone size: -; CDR3 protein: CASSLTMNYGYTF; CDR3 DNA: TGCGCCAGCAGCTTGACAATGAACTATGGCTACACCTTC
D gene: -; J gene: TRBJ2-3; V gene: TRBV15; clone size: once; CDR3 protein: CATSPYSTDTQYF; CDR3 DNA: TGTGCCACCAGCCCCTACAGCACAGATACGCAGTATTTT
D gene: -; J gene: TRBJ2-5; V gene: TRBV29-1; clone size: -; CDR3 protein: CSVRSLAQGLGETQYF; CDR3 DNA: TGCAGCGTTCGATCCCTAGCACAAGGATTGGGAGAGACCCAGTACTTC
D gene: -; J gene: TRBJ2-3; V gene: TRBV2; clone size: -; CDR3 protein: CASGSVSTDTQYF; CDR3 DNA: TGTGCCAGCGGGTCGGTTAGCACAGATACGCAGTATTTT
D gene: -; J gene: TRBJ1-5; V gene: TRBV19; clone size: -; CDR3 protein: CASSMMDHNQPQHF; CDR3 DNA: TGTGCCAGTAGTATGATGGACCACAATCAGCCCCAGCATTTT
D gene: -; J gene: TRBJ2-7; V gene: TRBV19; clone size: -; CDR3 protein: CASSLGDLSYEQYF; CDR3 DNA: TGTGCCAGTAGTCTGGGGGACCTCTCCTACGAGCAGTACTTC
D gene: -; J gene: TRBJ2-1; V gene: TRBV24-1; clone size: -; CDR3 protein: CATSGLDHNEQFF; CDR3 DNA: TGTGCCACCAGTGGACTCGACCACAATGAGCAGTTCTTC
D gene: -; J gene: TRBJ2-2; V gene: TRBV5-4; clone size: -; CDR3 protein: CASSVGVSNTGELFF; CDR3 DNA: TGTGCCAGCTCGGTTGGGGTATCGAACACCGGGGAGCTGTTTTTT
D gene: TRBD1; J gene: TRBJ1-5; V gene: TRBV20-1; clone size: -; CDR3 protein: CSADLQGTAAFASNQPQHF; CDR3 DNA: TGCAGTGCTGACCTTCAGGGGACAGCAGCCTTCGCTAGCAATCAGCCCCAGCATTTT
D gene: -; J gene: TRBJ1-2; V gene: TRBV5-1; clone size: once; CDR3 protein: CASAPPGNYGYTF; CDR3 DNA: TGCGCCAGCGCCCCCCCGGGGAACTATGGCTACACCTTC
D gene: -; J gene: TRBJ1-1; V gene: TRBV9; clone size: -; CDR3 protein: CASSVAGDTEAFF; CDR3 DNA: TGTGCCAGCAGCGTAGCAGGAGACACTGAAGCTTTCTTT
D gene: -; J gene: TRBJ2-3; V gene: TRBV9; clone size: -; CDR3 protein: CASSPHLIVTDTQYF; CDR3 DNA: TGTGCCAGCAGCCCCCACCTTATCGTCACAGATACGCAGTATTTT
D gene: TRBD2; J gene: TRBJ2-2; V gene: TRBV27; clone size: -; CDR3 protein: CASSPWSSGHGELFF; CDR3 DNA: TGTGCCAGCAGTCCCTGGAGTAGCGGGCACGGGGAGCTGTTTTTT
D gene: TRBD1; J gene: TRBJ2-3; V gene: TRBV5-1; clone size: -; CDR3 protein: CASSFAGGDTQYF; CDR3 DNA: TGCGCCAGCAGCTTTGCAGGGGGCGATACGCAGTATTTT
D gene: -; J gene: TRBJ1-1; V gene: TRBV19; clone size: -; CDR3 protein: CASSIQGWYTEAFF; CDR3 DNA: TGTGCCAGTAGTATCCAGGGTTGGTACACTGAAGCTTTCTTT
D gene: TRBD1; J gene: TRBJ2-5; V gene: TRBV7-8; clone size: -; CDR3 protein: CASSFYSAATGETQYF; CDR3 DNA: TGTGCCAGCAGCTTTTATTCGGCGGCGACAGGGGAGACCCAGTACTTC
D gene: -; J gene: TRBJ2-3; V gene: TRBV28; clone size: -; CDR3 protein: CASSLLGQLGSDTQYF; CDR3 DNA: TGTGCCAGCAGTTTGCTTGGACAGTTGGGTTCAGATACGCAGTATTTT
D gene: -; J gene: TRBJ2-3; V gene: TRBV12-3/TRBV12-4; clone size: -; CDR3 protein: CASSFGISTDTQYF; CDR3 DNA: TGTGCCAGCAGTTTCGGCATTAGCACAGATACGCAGTATTTT
D gene: -; J gene: TRBJ1-1; V gene: TRBV27; clone size: -; CDR3 protein: CASSYGLLNTEAFF; CDR3 DNA: TGTGCCAGCAGTTACGGACTTTTGAACACTGAAGCTTTCTTT
D gene: -; J gene: TRBJ2-1; V gene: TRBV15; clone size: -; CDR3 protein: CATSYSRDNEQFF; CDR3 DNA: TGTGCCACCAGCTATAGCCGGGACAATGAGCAGTTCTTC
D gene: -; J gene: TRBJ1-1; V gene: TRBV6-2/TRBV6-3; clone size: -; CDR3 protein: CASTRDTVEAFF; CDR3 DNA: TGTGCCAGCACGCGGGACACCGTTGAAGCTTTCTTT
D gene: -; J gene: TRBJ1-1; V gene: TRBV30; clone size: -; CDR3 protein: CAWTSNEAFF; CDR3 DNA: TGTGCCTGGACGAGCAATGAAGCTTTCTTT
D gene: TRBD1; J gene: TRBJ1-2; V gene: TRBV15; clone size: once; CDR3 protein: CATSRDTPDRAHGYTF; CDR3 DNA: TGTGCCACCAGCAGAGATACACCGGACAGGGCTCATGGCTACACCTTC
D gene: -; J gene: TRBJ2-3; V gene: TRBV7-9; clone size: -; CDR3 protein: CASWAGDTQYF; CDR3 DNA: TGTGCCAGCTGGGCGGGGGATACGCAGTATTTT
D gene: TRBD2; J gene: TRBJ2-3; V gene: TRBV7-8; clone size: -; CDR3 protein: CASSLWASGRATDTQYF; CDR3 DNA: TGTGCCAGCAGCTTATGGGCTAGCGGGAGGGCAACAGATACGCAGTATTTT
D gene: -; J gene: TRBJ1-2; V gene: TRBV24-1; clone size: few; CDR3 protein: CATSAGDYGYTF; CDR3 DNA: TGTGCCACCAGTGCTGGGGACTATGGCTACACCTTC
D gene: -; J gene: TRBJ1-5; V gene: TRBV18; clone size: -; CDR3 protein: CASSPGEGSQPQHF; CDR3 DNA: TGTGCCAGCTCACCCGGAGAGGGAAGTCAGCCCCAGCATTTT
D gene: TRBD2; J gene: TRBJ2-1; V gene: TRBV29-1; clone size: -; CDR3 protein: CSVVPGTSRSYNEQFF; CDR3 DNA: TGCAGCGTTGTACCCGGGACTAGTCGTTCCTACAATGAGCAGTTCTTC
D gene: -; J gene: TRBJ2-1; V gene: TRBV9; clone size: -; CDR3 protein: CASSVGTGAEQFF; CDR3 DNA: TGTGCCAGCAGCGTAGGGACGGGAGCTGAGCAGTTCTTC
D gene: -; J gene: TRBJ2-2; V gene: TRBV9; clone size: -; CDR3 protein: CASSALSVGNTGELFF; CDR3 DNA: TGTGCCAGCAGCGCCCTGTCGGTCGGGAACACCGGGGAGCTGTTTTTT
D gene: TRBD2; J gene: TRBJ2-2; V gene: TRBV11-2; clone size: -; CDR3 protein: CASSLPTFSFRGGRTGELFF; CDR3 DNA: TGTGCCAGCAGCTTACCAACGTTTTCGTTTCGGGGGGGGAGGACCGGGGAGCTGTTTTTT
D gene: TRBD2; J gene: TRBJ2-5; V gene: TRBV5-4; clone size: -; CDR3 protein: CASSSEGRLAGGQETQYF; CDR3 DNA: TGTGCCAGCAGCTCGGAGGGGCGACTAGCGGGGGGCCAAGAGACCCAGTACTTC
D gene: -; J gene: TRBJ2-7; V gene: TRBV11-2; clone size: -; CDR3 protein: CASSPSRGANYEQYF; CDR3 DNA: TGTGCCAGCAGCCCGTCGAGGGGGGCAAATTACGAGCAGTACTTC
D gene: -; J gene: TRBJ2-7; V gene: TRBV28; clone size: -; CDR3 protein: CASSSRQAYEQYF; CDR3 DNA: TGTGCCAGCAGCTCCAGACAGGCATACGAGCAGTACTTC
D gene: -; J gene: TRBJ2-5; V gene: TRBV3-1; clone size: -; CDR3 protein: CASSPVRVGDLGETQYF; CDR3 DNA: TGTGCCAGCAGCCCCGTCAGGGTTGGGGACCTGGGGGAGACCCAGTACTTC
D gene: TRBD2; J gene: TRBJ2-1; V gene: TRBV9; clone size: -; CDR3 protein: CASSVSGGLAPNEQFF; CDR3 DNA: TGTGCCAGCAGCGTCTCGGGTGGACTAGCCCCCAATGAGCAGTTCTTC